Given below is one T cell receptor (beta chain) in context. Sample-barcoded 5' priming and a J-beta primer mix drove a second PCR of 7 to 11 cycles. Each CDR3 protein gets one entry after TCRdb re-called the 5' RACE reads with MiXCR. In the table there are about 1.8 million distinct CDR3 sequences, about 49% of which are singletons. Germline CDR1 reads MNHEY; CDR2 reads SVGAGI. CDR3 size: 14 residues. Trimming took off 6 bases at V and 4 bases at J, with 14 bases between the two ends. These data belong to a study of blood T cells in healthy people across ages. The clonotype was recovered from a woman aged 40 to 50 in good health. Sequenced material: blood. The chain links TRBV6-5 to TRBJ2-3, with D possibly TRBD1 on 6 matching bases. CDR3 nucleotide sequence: TGTGCCAGCAGGTACAACAGGGTGGCAGATACGCAGTATTTT. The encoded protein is CASRYNRVADTQYF.